These T cell receptor beta chains were read from a single sample in a study of beta chain features in type 1 diabetes. Assay used: immunoSEQ multiplex PCR; TCRdb lists only in-frame clones, some missing. The sample carries around 690,000 clones, around 12% recorded once. The sample taken for sequencing was naive CD4+ T cells from blood. The receptor set was obtained from a young man with type 1 diabetes. CDR3s include the opening cysteine and the closing phenylalanine or tryptophan. The D gene is left open where the match is weak. Clone size is stated in some rows and not others, as once, few, many or a class when expanded.

d_call j_call clone_size v_call cdr3_nt cdr3_aa
NA TRBJ1-5 NA TRBV28 TGTGCCAGCAGTTTAAGGGGTGCCTATCAGCCCCAGCATTTT CASSLRGAYQPQHF
NA TRBJ2-5 few TRBV11-2 TGTGCCAGCAGCTTAGATCTCGAGACCCAGTACTTC CASSLDLETQYF
NA TRBJ1-2 few TRBV7-3 TGTGCCAGCAGAAAGGACGGAGGTTTTGGCTACACCTTC CASRKDGGFGYTF
NA TRBJ2-3 NA TRBV5-6 TGTGCCAGCATGTGGAAAAGCACAGATACGCAGTATTTT CASMWKSTDTQYF
TRBD1 TRBJ1-1 NA TRBV7-9 TGTGCCAGCAGCTTTCAAGGGACAGGGGGGACTGAAGCTTTCTTT CASSFQGTGGTEAFF
NA TRBJ2-1 few TRBV7-2 TGTGCCAGCTTGAGGACGTACGTCGGCAATGAGCAGTTCTTC CASLRTYVGNEQFF
NA TRBJ2-3 NA TRBV5-1 TGCGCCAGCAGCTCTGGAGGAGGGGCGGATACGCAGTATTTT CASSSGGGADTQYF
TRBD1 TRBJ2-7 NA TRBV7-9 TGTGCCAGCAGCTTAGCGAGGACAGGGGGGTACGAGCAGTACTTC CASSLARTGGYEQYF
TRBD1 TRBJ1-5 NA TRBV28 TGTGCCAGCAGGTCCGGGACAGCGAATCAGCCCCAGCATTTT CASRSGTANQPQHF
NA TRBJ2-5 NA TRBV9 TGTGCCAGCAGCGTAGATGGCAGGGACGGGGAGACCCAGTACTTC CASSVDGRDGETQYF
NA TRBJ2-2 few TRBV4-3 TGCGCCAGCAGCCACGCAGAGGGGGTTGCCGGGGAGCTGTTTTTT CASSHAEGVAGELFF
NA TRBJ1-3 few TRBV7-9 TGTGCCAGCAGCACGCGGCCCTCTGGAAACACCATATATTTT CASSTRPSGNTIYF
TRBD1 TRBJ2-3 few TRBV28 TGTGCCAGCAGTTTGCAGGGGGCAGCGTGGGATACGCAGTATTTT CASSLQGAAWDTQYF
TRBD1 TRBJ1-2 NA TRBV7-2 TGTGCCAGCAGCCCCCGCGTGCTGGAGGGGGCATCTGGCTACACCTTC CASSPRVLEGASGYTF
NA TRBJ2-5 NA TRBV27 TGTGCCAGCAGTCCTCTCGGGGCTCAGGGGGAGACCCAGTACTTC CASSPLGAQGETQYF
NA TRBJ2-1 NA TRBV6-6 TGTGCCAGCAGACCTGGGACTCCCAATGAGCAGTTCTTC CASRPGTPNEQFF
NA TRBJ2-7 few TRBV7-2 TGTGCCAGCAGCCCAGAGTACTCCTACGAGCAGTACTTC CASSPEYSYEQYF